These 23 T cell receptor beta chains originate from one sample sequenced in a study of CD8 T cells in ankylosing spondylitis. TCRdb itself ran the 5' RACE reads through MiXCR, one entry per CDR3 protein. The sample includes about 140,000 distinct CDR3 sequences, roughly 7.7% of them seen just once. Material: synovial fluid, either unsorted or a sorted T cell fraction (not recorded which). These receptors originate from a male donor with ankylosing spondylitis.

This clonotype was counted only a few times. This chain links TRBV12-3 or TRBV12-4 with TRBJ2-1; unclear D gene. The germline V and J ends were trimmed by 1 base and 6 bases, with 7 bases remaining between them. CDR3 length equals 13 residues. The CDR3 nucleotides are TGTGCCAGCAGTTTAGTGCGGAGCAATGAGCAGTTCTTC. It yields the protein CASSLVRSNEQFF.

This chain connects TRBV7-2 to TRBJ1-1; unclear D gene. Deletions cut 6 bases from V and 1 base from J, with 9 bases between. The length of the CDR3 is 13 residues. Germline assignment: CDR1 SGHTA and CDR2 FQGNSA. The CDR3 reads CASRKGRNTEAFF. The CDR3 DNA sequence: TGTGCCAGCAGGAAAGGGAGGAACACTGAAGCTTTCTTT.

The table lists this clonotype with many counts. The chain has TRBV20-1 and TRBJ1-2; D is undetermined. Germline lookup yields CDR1 DFQATT and CDR2 SNEGSKA (reference sequence). The CDR3 is 11 residues long. Trimming shortened V by 6 bases and J by 7 bases, and 12 bases separated the two germline ends. CDR3 coding DNA: TGCAGTGCCGATGGAGGGCTTGGCTACACCTTC. This translates into CSADGGLGYTF.

The table lists this clonotype with a few counts. The chain has TRBV7-2 and TRBJ2-2, with a tentative D call TRBD2 (6 bases). V was shortened by 3 bases and J by 7 bases, with 9 bases between the two germline ends. In germline, CDR1 is SGHTA, CDR2 FQGNSA. The CDR3 covers 13 residues. For the CDR3, the DNA is TGTGCCAGCAGCTTGAGGAGGGGCGGGGAGCTGTTTTTT. Translation: CASSLRRGGELFF.

This clonotype appeared many times. The rearrangement joins TRBV28 to TRBJ2-7, with D uncertain. Per the germline V gene, CDR1 is MDHEN and CDR2 is SYDVKM. This CDR3 region has 15 residues. Between the trimmed V and J ends, which lost 6 bases and 2 bases, there was a span of 17 bases. The CDR3: CASSTSRPLPYEQYF. The CDR3 coding sequence is TGTGCCAGCAGCACCAGTAGGCCTCTTCCCTACGAGCAGTACTTC.

The chain combines TRBV29-1 with TRBJ2-1; 8 bases map to TRBD2. CDR3 size: 14 residues. Unmatched junction bases numbered 7, after V lost 3 bases and J lost 6 bases. The germline CDR1 and CDR2 sequences are SQVTM and ANQGSEA. In nucleotides, the CDR3 is TGCAGCGTTGACCAAGCGGGAGTAGGCAATGAGCAGTTCTTC. It translates to CSVDQAGVGNEQFF.

This clonotype has ten or more counts. The chain joins TRBV18 to TRBJ1-4; TRBD1 matches at 7 bases. The CDR3 covers 14 residues. CDR1 and CDR2 (germline): KGHSH, LQKENI. The ends lost 4 bases at V and 7 bases at J; junction bases unmatched: 6. The CDR3 bases are TGTGCCAGCTCACGGACAGGCGAGGGTGAAAAACTGTTTTTT. The encoded protein is CASSRTGEGEKLFF.

V usage is TRBV4-2 and J usage is TRBJ1-3, with 7 bases identical to TRBD1. The CDR3 contains 19 residues. The V gene's germline CDR1 is LGHNA and CDR2 YNFKEQ. Trimming removed 2 bases from V and 3 bases from J; junction bases left unmatched: 16. The CDR3 loop is CASSQPLRRDSVDGNTIYF. The CDR3 nucleotides read TGTGCCAGCAGCCAACCGCTTCGCCGGGACAGCGTGGATGGAAACACCATATATTTT.

This rearrangement joins TRBV27 to TRBJ2-1; 7 bases fit TRBD1. Germline lookup yields CDR1 MNHEY and CDR2 SMNVEV (reference sequence). V shed 1 base, J shed 2 bases, and the junction held 2 bases outside the gene matches. The CDR3 is 15 amino acids. DNA of the CDR3: TGTGCCAGCAGTTTATTTGGGACAGCCTACAATGAGCAGTTCTTC. Its translation: CASSLFGTAYNEQFF.

This clonotype was picked up many times. This chain links TRBV12-3 or TRBV12-4 with TRBJ1-1; D might be TRBD1 (6 bases). The CDR3 is 15 residues long. V was shortened by 6 bases and J by 5 bases, with 19 bases between the two germline ends. This CDR3 is CASSLRDTALTEAFF. CDR3 in DNA: TGTGCCAGCAGCCTTAGGGACACCGCTCTTACTGAAGCTTTCTTT.

This clonotype turned up a few times. This may be a read error, as it is one base from a much larger clone. This chain's CDR3 is CCARPPKGQGYTDTQYF. The CDR3 nucleotides read TGCTGTGCTAGACCCCCAAAGGGACAGGGGTACACAGATACGCAGTATTTT. This chain uses TRBV20-1 with TRBJ2-3; TRBD1 agrees at 10 bases. From germline, CDR1 is DFQATT and CDR2 SNEGSKA (reference sequence). This CDR3 has 17 residues.

This clonotype was seen at least ten times. V usage is TRBV4-1 and J usage is TRBJ1-1, with 8 bases matching TRBD1. The germline V gene encodes CDR1 MGHRA and CDR2 YSYEKL. The length of the CDR3 is 15 residues. The J segment lost 4 bases and the V segment lost 4 bases, leaving 8 bases of the junction unmatched. CDR3 protein: CASSRPDRESTEAFF. CDR3 bases: TGCGCCAGCAGCCGCCCGGACAGGGAGAGCACTGAAGCTTTCTTT.

This clonotype was picked up many times. J is TRBJ2-4 and V is TRBV20-1; D may be TRBD2 (6 bases). There are 13 residues in the CDR3. CDR1 is DFQATT, CDR2 SNEGSKA, per germline (reference sequence). V was pared by 6 bases and J by 2 bases, with 11 bases between. The CDR3 spells CSAGGVPKNIQYF. The CDR3 DNA sequence: TGCAGTGCAGGAGGGGTTCCCAAAAACATTCAGTACTTC.

This clonotype was observed at least ten times. J is TRBJ1-4 and V is TRBV20-1; D is ambiguous. Germline V lookup: CDR1 DFQATT, CDR2 SNEGSKA (reference sequence). Trimming removed 8 bases at V and 7 bases at J, with 17 bases between. The CDR3 sequence is 13 residues long. Here the CDR3 DNA reads TGCAGTTGCCCTCAGCTGACTTCTGAAAAACTGTTTTTT. It encodes CSCPQLTSEKLFF.

This clonotype was detected many times. The gene calls are TRBV7-9 and TRBJ1-1; D is ambiguous. The V gene lost 5 bases and the J gene lost 2 bases, with 12 bases spanning the gap. Germline V gene sequence: CDR1 SEHNR, CDR2 FQNEAQ (reference sequence). The CDR3 runs to 14 residues. CDR3 loop: CASSPQTTNTEAFF. The DNA of the CDR3 is TGTGCCAGCAGCCCTCAGACAACTAACACTGAAGCTTTCTTT.

Ten or more counts support this clonotype. V usage is TRBV5-1 and J usage is TRBJ1-2, with D unresolved. The CDR3 contains 14 residues. V was trimmed by 4 bases and J by 0 bases, leaving 10 bases between them. CDR1 is SGHRS and CDR2 is YFSETQ in the germline V gene. CDR3 DNA: TGCGCCAGCAGCCTTTTTACCTCTAACTATGGCTACACCTTC. It specifies CASSLFTSNYGYTF. Based on the CDR3 plus reference TRBV5-1 and TRBJ1-2, the full variable domain is KAGVTQTPRYLIKTRGQQVTLSCSPISGHRSVSWYQQTPGQGLQFLFEYFSETQRNKGNFPGRFSGRQFSNSRSEMNVSTLELGDSALYLCASSLFTSNYGYTFGSGTRLTVV.

This chain uses TRBV29-1 with TRBJ2-2; a possible D gene is TRBD1 (6 bases). Germline V gene data show CDR1 as SQVTM and CDR2 as ANQGSEA. V was shortened by 7 bases and J by 0 bases, with 9 bases between the two germline ends. The CDR3 contains 13 residues. The chain's CDR3 is CSGGQSNTGELFF. The CDR3, as DNA: TGCAGCGGCGGACAGTCGAACACCGGGGAGCTGTTTTTT.

As for this clonotype: This may come from a read error, since a much larger clone is one base off. The chain is built from TRBV12-3 or TRBV12-4 and TRBJ2-2, with TRBD1 matching 12 bases. The CDR3 sequence is 15 residues long. The CDR3 nucleotides read TGTGCCAGCAGCGGGACAGGGGGCCGCACCGGGGAGCTGTATTTT. Protein sequence: CASSGTGGRTGELYF.

This clonotype was recorded a few times. This chain joins TRBV2 and TRBJ2-2; no reliable D call. Trimming took 3 bases from V and 7 from J, leaving 15 bases between them. This CDR3 spans 15 amino acids. CDR1 and CDR2 (germline): SNHLY, FYNNEI. In DNA form, the CDR3 reads TGTGCCAGCAGTGAGGGGAACCCCGTCGGCGGGGAGCTGTTTTTT. The encoded protein is CASSEGNPVGGELFF.

V and J are TRBV4-1 and TRBJ1-2; possibly TRBD1 for D (5 bases). Germline loops: CDR1 MGHRA, CDR2 YSYEKL. The CDR3 loop spans 14 amino acids. The V end was cut by 4 bases, the J end by 10 bases, with 19 bases between. In DNA, the CDR3 is TGCGCCAGCAGCCCACTCAACCCCGGACACATCTACACCTTC. Residues: CASSPLNPGHIYTF.

A remark on this clonotype: Given a much more abundant clone one base away, this may be a read error. The chain combines TRBV10-3 with TRBJ2-7; a weak D match, TRBD2 (6 bases). V gave up 11 bases and J gave up 3 bases, with 20 bases separating them. The CDR3 has 14 amino acids. Germline V gene data show CDR1 as ENHRY and CDR2 as SYGVKD. Here the CDR3 DNA reads TGTGCCTCCTCAGGCGGCAGGGAGGACTACGAGCAGTACTTC. It yields the protein CASSGGREDYEQYF.

The gene calls are TRBV20-1 and TRBJ2-5; 8 nucleotides align to TRBD2. CDR1 is DFQATT, CDR2 SNEGSKA, per germline (reference sequence). The CDR3 contains 14 residues. Trimming removed 8 bases from V and 2 bases from J; junction bases left unmatched: 10. CDR3 residues: CSRIAGWGQETQYF. CDR3 coding DNA: TGCAGTCGGATAGCGGGGTGGGGGCAAGAGACCCAGTACTTC.

This clonotype has a count of ten or more. The chain has TRBV9 and TRBJ2-1, with D perhaps matching TRBD1 (5 bases). V was clipped by 4 bases and J by 5 bases, with 16 bases between them. Germline V gives CDR1 SGDLS, CDR2 YYNGEE. The CDR3 spans 15 residues. CDR3 nucleotides: TGTGCCAGCAGCCCCCCCCAGGGTGGTCACAATGAGCAGTTCTTC. Translated, it gives CASSPPQGGHNEQFF.